A single sample is the source of the 10 T cell receptor beta chains below, sequenced in a study of T-cell reconstitution after alpha-beta-depleted transplantation in children. As it was prepared, the TCRbeta library received unique molecular identifiers. TCRdb ran MiXCR on the PCR reads and lists one entry per CDR3 protein. The sample carries a few hundred thousand distinct CDR3 sequences, approximately 12% recorded once. Sequenced here: PBMCs, mostly from graft donor cells, sampled 360 days after TCRalphabeta/CD19-depleted stem cell transplant. These receptors all come from a male patient between 5 and 17 years old who had a stem cell transplant for acute myeloid leukemia, so the T cells may come from the graft donor.

This chain uses TRBV7-2 with TRBJ2-7; a weak D match, TRBD1 (6 bases). Per germline, CDR1 SGHTA and CDR2 FQGNSA. V was clipped by 2 bases and J by 4 bases, with 15 bases between them. The CDR3 has 15 amino acids. DNA of the CDR3: TGTGCCAGCAGCTTAAGTATAGGCAGGGGTTACGAGCAGTACTTC. Translation: CASSLSIGRGYEQYF.

This rearrangement joins TRBV7-9 to TRBJ2-1, with D maybe TRBD2 (6 bases). From germline, CDR1 is SEHNR and CDR2 FQNEAQ (reference sequence). The germline V and J ends were trimmed by 1 base and 3 bases, with 10 bases remaining between them. This CDR3 has 15 amino acids. CDR3 bases: TGTGCCAGCAGCTTAGGCGGGATATTCTACAATGAGCAGTTCTTC. Amino acid sequence: CASSLGGIFYNEQFF.

In this sample, this clonotype turned up a few times. The chain is built from TRBV20-1 and TRBJ2-7; 8 bases map to TRBD2. The CDR3 is made up of 15 amino acids. Germline values: CDR1 DFQATT, CDR2 SNEGSKA (reference sequence). V dropped 0 bases and J dropped 2; count of bases not matched to a gene: 6. The CDR3: CSARDSLAGTYEQYF. DNA of the CDR3: TGCAGTGCTAGAGATTCGCTAGCGGGTACCTACGAGCAGTACTTC.

This clonotype was seen a few times. V usage is TRBV5-1 and J usage is TRBJ2-5; D unresolved. Between the trimmed V and J ends, which lost 4 bases and 4 bases, there was a span of 11 bases. This CDR3 is built from 13 residues. The germline V gene encodes CDR1 SGHRS and CDR2 YFSETQ. CDR3 residues: CASSGGLPETQYF. DNA of the CDR3: TGCGCCAGCAGCGGTGGGTTGCCAGAGACCCAGTACTTC.

There are a few counts of this clonotype. This chain connects TRBV20-1 to TRBJ1-6, with a tentative D call TRBD1 (6 bases). CDR1 and CDR2 from the germline V gene are DFQATT and SNEGSKA (reference sequence). Deletions cut 7 bases from V and 9 bases from J, with 19 bases between. The CDR3 extends over 14 amino acids. The CDR3 sequence is CSVTGQMFGSPLHF. Here the CDR3 DNA reads TGCAGTGTTACAGGGCAAATGTTTGGTTCACCCCTCCACTTT.

The chain joins TRBV12-3 or TRBV12-4 to TRBJ2-2; D is undetermined. The germline V and J ends were trimmed by 7 bases and 0 bases, with 12 bases remaining between them. The CDR3 covers 15 residues. In DNA, the CDR3 is TGTGCCAGCAATCCCGAGGCATCGAACACCGGGGAGCTGTTTTTT. Its translation: CASNPEASNTGELFF.

This clonotype was counted only a few times. V is TRBV21-1 and J is TRBJ2-5; the DNA was not used to check the table's D call, TRBD1. TRBV21-1 constitutes a pseudogene. This CDR3 region has 15 residues. The CDR3 region is CASSKGPTGGKTQYF. In DNA, the CDR3 is TGTGCCAGCAGCAAAGGCCCGACAGGGGGAAAGACCCAGTACTTC.

The J gene is TRBJ2-1, the V gene TRBV29-1; D gene ambiguous. The CDR3 has 13 residues. V was shortened by 8 bases and J by 3 bases, with 14 bases between the two germline ends. Germline V CDR1 and CDR2: SQVTM, ANQGSEA. In nucleotides, the CDR3 is TGCAGCACCCGAGCCGGAGTCTACAATGAGCAGTTCTTC. This codes for CSTRAGVYNEQFF.

The chain has TRBV2 and TRBJ2-7; D gene uncertain. CDR3 length: 16 residues. Germline CDR1 is SNHLY and CDR2 is FYNNEI. The V end was cut by 0 bases, the J end by 2 bases, with 14 bases between. CDR3 in DNA: TGTGCCAGCAGTGAAGCAGGGCCACCAACTCCCTACGAGCAGTACTTC. It is translated as CASSEAGPPTPYEQYF.

This clonotype was seen at least ten times. A read error may account for a junction end that differs from germline. The J gene is TRBJ2-3, the V gene TRBV7-7, with D perhaps matching TRBD2 (5 bases). Germline loops: CDR1 SSHAT, CDR2 FNYEAQ (reference sequence). The CDR3 is made up of 14 amino acids. The CDR3 coding sequence is TGTGCTAGCAGCTCCTATAGCGGCACAGATACGCAGTATTTT. Translation: CASSSYSGTDTQYF. The whole variable domain, filled in from reference TRBV7-7 and TRBJ2-3, reads GAGVSQSPRYKVTKRGQDVTLRCDPISSHATLYWYQQALGQGPEFLTYFNYEAQPDKSGLPSDRFSAERPEGSISTLTIQRTEQRDSAMYRCASSSYSGTDTQYFGPGTRLTVL.